The T cell receptor (beta chain) described here comes from a study of human T cells and chemical hapten exposure. As for the study in general: The use of 2% DPC on about 2 cm by about 2 cm of upper inner arm skin constituted sensitization. Diagnoses of alopecia areata, totalis or universalis occurred in mostly female patients. Study-wide results and limits: Positively correlated with patch test score were the counts of PT1 expanded TCRs.

In its sample, this clonotype was seen many times. Its cognate antigen is unknown. What the library attached to individual cDNA molecules were unique molecular identifiers. One entry per CDR3 protein results from TCRdb running MiXCR on the RACE reads. The table lists around 340,000 distinct CDR3 sequences, around 7% of them singletons. The germline CDR1 and CDR2 sequences are SGHRS and YFSETQ. V was pared by 6 bases and J by 1 base, with 13 bases between. This CDR3 is 14 amino acids long. Time point denoted: patch test 1, 2 weeks after DPC sensitization. Treatment in this sample: therapeutic diphenylcyclopropenone sensitization with weekly scalp DPC.

Sequenced here: whole blood, sampled in connection with sensitization to the hapten diphenylcyclopropenone (DPC). The sequence was collected from a woman aged 18-29 years with alopecia areata. Some clones in this sample may be carry-over from other donors' samples. The chain joins TRBV5-1 to TRBJ2-5; D could derive from TRBD1 or TRBD2 (5 bases each). The CDR3 DNA sequence: TGCGCCAGCAACACGGGACGGACCCAAGAGACCCAGTACTTC. This gives the protein CASNTGRTQETQYF.